This T cell receptor (beta chain) derives from a study of control samples from healthy donors and cancer patients (dated by TCRdb to about 2020). Receptor libraries were prepared by the immunoSEQ multiplex PCR assay. TCRdb holds this immuneACCESS table with in-frame rearrangements only. Some clones are missing; in checked studies, unresolved V genes explain under half, and the rest has no known cause. The table for this sample lists about 160,000 clones; 90% to 95% of them were counted only once. Clones ranked in the top ten supply 4.1% of the sample. Reading from cysteine to phenylalanine, the CDR3 counts 14 amino acids. Here the CDR3 DNA is all that survives: 42 bases in frame from base 1. V and J are trimmed by 5 bases and 3 bases, and the gene matches miss 5 bases of the junction. As encoded in the germline V gene, CDR1 is MNHEY while CDR2 is SVGAGI. Comment on this clone: Its target antigen remains unknown. No base quality information exists; no much larger clone differs at one position.

This receptor was taken from a woman in her sixties in good health. The sample consisted of blood. The rearrangement combines TRBV6-5 with TRBJ2-7, with 9 central nucleotides matching TRBD1. The CDR3 loop reads CASSNRDRVYEQYF. The DNA sequence reads TGTGCCAGCAGTAACCGGGACAGGGTCTACGAGCAGTACTTC.